This TCR beta chain was obtained from a study of Ad26.COV2.S vaccination and SARS-CoV-2 variants. Study summary: Donor had been placed in the Ad26.COV2.S arm of the COV1001 trial.

To note about this clone: Its antigen is not identified.

Points from the study as a whole: Possible underestimation of total T cell responses by the TCR breadth and depth analyses was noted.

Treatment described: around 19 received Ad26.COV2.S at low or high dose, single or two shots; five or six received placebo; per-sample allocation not given. The investigators took samples on day 63 after the first vaccine or placebo injection. What was given as vaccine was an Ad26 vector encoding Wuhan-strain SARS-CoV-2 spike. Trimming took 8 bases from V and 9 from J; bases not matched to a gene: 18. The length of the CDR3 is 16 residues. Germline assignment: CDR1 LNHDA and CDR2 SQIVND (reference sequence). Only in-frame clones appear in the TCRdb table, and some are missing; sequencing was by immunoSEQ multiplex PCR. The data show 350,000 to 500,000 clones, with less than 95% seen just once and about 4.1% held by the top ten.

This rearrangement joins TRBV19 to TRBJ2-1; TRBD1 agrees at 8 bases. The TCR comes from a person between 18 and 59 years old who received the Ad26.COV2.S COVID-19 vaccine or a placebo. This material consisted of peripheral blood, taken in a trial of Ad26.COV2.S vaccine versus placebo. The CDR3 loop is CASGTGEGGARSEQFF. CDR3 bases: TGTGCCAGTGGGACAGGAGAGGGGGGAGCCAGGAGTGAGCAGTTCTTC.